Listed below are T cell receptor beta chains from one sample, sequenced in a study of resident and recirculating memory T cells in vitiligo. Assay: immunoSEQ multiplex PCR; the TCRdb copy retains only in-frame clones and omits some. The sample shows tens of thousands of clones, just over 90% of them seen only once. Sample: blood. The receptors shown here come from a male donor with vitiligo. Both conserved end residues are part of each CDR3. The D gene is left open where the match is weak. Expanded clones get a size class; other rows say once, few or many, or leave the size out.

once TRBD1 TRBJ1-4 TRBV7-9 TGTGCCAGCAGCCTGAGACAGGGGGTCAATGAAAAACTGTTTTTT CASSLRQGVNEKLFF
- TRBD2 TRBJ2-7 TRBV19 TGTGCCAGTAGCACTTTCATACGGCGGGAGTCCTACGAGCAGTACTTC CASSTFIRRESYEQYF
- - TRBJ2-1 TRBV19 TGTGCCAGTAGTTTGGACTATACCTACAATGAGCAGTTCTTC CASSLDYTYNEQFF
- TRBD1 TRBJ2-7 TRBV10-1 TGCGCCAGCAGCGACCGGACAGGGGGCTCCTACGAGCAGTACTTC CASSDRTGGSYEQYF
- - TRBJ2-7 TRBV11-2 TGTGCCAGCAGCTTAACCCTCTGGGGCGGACGGGCCCACGGAGAGCAGTACTTC CASSLTLWGGRAHGEQYF
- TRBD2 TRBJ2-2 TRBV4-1 TGCGCCAGCAGCCTCGGACTAGCGGGAGTCAGCACCGGGGAGCTGTTTTTT CASSLGLAGVSTGELFF
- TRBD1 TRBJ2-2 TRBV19 TGTGCCAGCGCGGGACAGGGGTGGACCGGGGAGCTGTTTTTT CASAGQGWTGELFF
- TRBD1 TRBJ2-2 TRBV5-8 TGTGCCAGCAACACCGGGACAGGGAACACCGGGGAGCTGTTTTTT CASNTGTGNTGELFF
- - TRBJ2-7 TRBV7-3 TGTGCCAGCAGCCCGCTAGCCGGTCCTGGCGAGCAGTACTTC CASSPLAGPGEQYF
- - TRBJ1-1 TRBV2 TGTGCCAGCAGTGAAAGGGACATCTTAGAAGCTTTCTTT CASSERDILEAFF
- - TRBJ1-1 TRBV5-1 TGCGCCAGCAGCATGAAGGGGATAACTGAAGCTTTCTTT CASSMKGITEAFF
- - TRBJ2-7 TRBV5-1 TGCGCCAGCAGCTTGGTTAGCAGGGGTGGTTACGAGCAGTACTTC CASSLVSRGGYEQYF
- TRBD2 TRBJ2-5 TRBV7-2 TGTGCCAGCAGCTACCCCCGCTCGCTAGCGGGAGATGAGACCCAGTACTTC CASSYPRSLAGDETQYF
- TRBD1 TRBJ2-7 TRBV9 TGTGCCAGCAGCGTAGCTGGAACAGGGGATGAGCAGTACTTC CASSVAGTGDEQYF
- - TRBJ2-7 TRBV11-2 TGTGCCAGCAGCTTAGTTACAGTTTACGAGCAGTACTTC CASSLVTVYEQYF
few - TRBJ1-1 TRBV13 TGTGCCAGCAGCTTTCCGGATCAGGTCGCTTTCTTT CASSFPDQVAFF
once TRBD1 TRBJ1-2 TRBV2 TGTGCCAGCACTGAACAGGGGGCCATTGATGGCTACACCTTC CASTEQGAIDGYTF
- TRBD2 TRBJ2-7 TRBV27 TGTGCCAGCAGTTTCGGGGGGGTGGGGGTGGGGTACGAGCAGTACTTC CASSFGGVGVGYEQYF
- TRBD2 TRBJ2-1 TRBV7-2 TGTGCCAGCAGCTTAGTAGCGGGAGGGATGAATGAGCAGTTCTTC CASSLVAGGMNEQFF
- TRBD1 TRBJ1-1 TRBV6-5 TGTGCCAGCAGTTACGGGACAGGGGTAATCACTGAAGCTTTCTTT CASSYGTGVITEAFF
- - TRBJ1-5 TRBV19 TGTGCCAGTAGTAAGCGTTCGGGTCCTCAGCCCCAGCATTTT CASSKRSGPQPQHF
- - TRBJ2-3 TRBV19 TGTGCCAGTAGTCGGAGGGACACAGATACGCAGTATTTT CASSRRDTDTQYF
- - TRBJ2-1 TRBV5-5 TGTGCCAGCAGCTTCACTGTATACAATGAGCAGTTCTTC CASSFTVYNEQFF
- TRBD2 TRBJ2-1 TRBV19 TGTGCCACCTCTGTGGGCGGGACTACTTACAATGAGCAGTTCTTC CATSVGGTTYNEQFF
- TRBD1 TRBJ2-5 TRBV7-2 TGTGCCAGCAGCTTATACAGGGGACAAGAGACCCAGTACTTC CASSLYRGQETQYF
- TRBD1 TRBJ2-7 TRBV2 TGTGCCAGCGGTCCCGGGACAGGGGTGCAGTACTTC CASGPGTGVQYF
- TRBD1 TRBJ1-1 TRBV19 TGTGCCAGTAGCCATCAGGGGGCGGACACTGAAGCTTTCTTT CASSHQGADTEAFF
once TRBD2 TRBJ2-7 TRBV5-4 TGTGCCAGCAGCCCCGGGACTAGCTTCTACGAGCAGTACTTC CASSPGTSFYEQYF
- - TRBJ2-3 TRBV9 TGTGCCAGCAGCGTAGGTCGGAGCGGAACTAGCACAGATACGCAGTATTTT CASSVGRSGTSTDTQYF
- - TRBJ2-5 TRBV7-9 TGTGCCAGCAGCTTAGCGCTCGGCAGGGTAGAGACCCAGTACTTC CASSLALGRVETQYF
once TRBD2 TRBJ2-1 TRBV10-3 TGTGCCATCAGTGGGGGGTGGCTAGCGGGACAATCCAGGGGGGAGCAGTTCTTC CAISGGWLAGQSRGEQFF
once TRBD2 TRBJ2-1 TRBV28 TGTGCCAGCAGGGGCATCGCGGGAGCACTGAACCTCCTCCGGAATGAGCAGTTCTTC CASRGIAGALNLLRNEQFF
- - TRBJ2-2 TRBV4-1 TGCGCCAGCAGCCAATCGTGGGCAGGGTTCACCGGGGAGCTGTTTTTT CASSQSWAGFTGELFF
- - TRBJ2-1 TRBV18 TGTGCCAGCCTAAATGAGGAATACAATGAGCAGTTCTTC CASLNEEYNEQFF
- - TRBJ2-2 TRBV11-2 TGTGCCAGCAGCTCTTCGGCGGCCTTGAACACCGGGGAGCTGTTTTTT CASSSSAALNTGELFF
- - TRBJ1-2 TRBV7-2 TGTGCCAGCAGCCTGAACTATGGCTACACCTTC CASSLNYGYTF
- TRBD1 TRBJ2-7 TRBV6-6 TGTGCCAGCAGTTACTCGGCAGGGGGCTACGAGCAGTACTTC CASSYSAGGYEQYF
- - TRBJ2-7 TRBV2 TGTGCCAGCGGGGGAATCAAGGGAGGCACCTACGAGCAGTACTTC CASGGIKGGTYEQYF
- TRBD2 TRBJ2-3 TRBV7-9 TGTGCCAGCAGCCAGGGACTAGCGGGAGGCCCCCTCGTTTTTACGCAGTATTTT CASSQGLAGGPLVFTQYF
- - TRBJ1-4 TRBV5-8 TGTGCCAGCAGCCTAAGAGAGGTTTCGTCGGGTGAAAAACTGTTTTTT CASSLREVSSGEKLFF
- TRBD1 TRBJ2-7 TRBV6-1 TGTGCCAGCAGTGCGGTCGGGACAGGGATTTACGAGCAGTACTTC CASSAVGTGIYEQYF